This TCR beta chain emerged from a study of Ad26.COV2.S vaccination and SARS-CoV-2 variants (dated by TCRdb to about 2021). Study-level background: Vaccine-arm donors came from COV1001, a multicentre, randomized, double-blind, placebo-controlled phase I-IIa trial of Ad26.COV2.S in healthy adults. Ad26.COV2.S was administered intramuscularly at 5 x 10^10 or 1 x 10^11 viral particles, either as a single shot or as two shots given 56 days apart. The specificity and breadth of SARS-CoV-2-reactive T cell receptors after Ad26.COV2.S vaccination were assessed by TCRbeta repertoire sequencing. The TCR-sequenced set comprised approximately 32 samples: some 20 Ad26.COV2.S vaccine recipients, 5 placebo recipients and 8 SARS-CoV-2 convalescent individuals. Trial participants were randomized into five groups of five: low-dose or high-dose Ad26.COV2.S given once or twice, or placebo on both occasions. Investigators did not know the trial group allocation while performing experiments and assessing outcomes. The paper as a whole reports these results and caveats: According to the authors, total T cell responses may have been underestimated by the TCR breadth and depth analyses. After vaccination, substantial breadth of spike-specific CD8+ and CD4+ T cell responses was reported. The study was not powered to compare responses between vaccine doses or regimens. Non-spike TCR breadth was comparable between vaccine and placebo recipients, consistent with the vaccine containing only spike. Ad26.COV2.S recipients had higher spike-specific TCR breadth than placebo recipients (P = 0.0014).

The CDR3 runs 16 amino acids, cysteine and phenylalanine included. Solely the CDR3 DNA is kept, with 48 bases framed from the first base. The germline V gene provides CDR1 SGHTA and CDR2 FQGNSA. V and J lose 2 bases and 2 bases, and a span of 10 bases separates them. As concerns this clone: The target of this receptor is not known. There are no base qualities to consult, and no much larger clone falls within one base.

The immunoSEQ Assay was used to sequence TCRbeta CDR3 regions. After extraction, genomic DNA underwent amplification by bias-controlled multiplex PCR, followed by high-throughput sequencing. The paper's processing steps were these. To quantify the absolute abundance of each unique TCRbeta CDR3 region, sequences were collapsed and filtered. Usable DNA was measured by amplifying reference genes present in all nucleated cells, and TCRbeta template counts were normalized to that usable DNA to estimate T cell fraction. Repertoire TCRs were annotated as SARS-CoV-2-specific when V gene, CDR3 amino acid sequence and J gene were exactly matched to a known reactive TCR set. The reference SARS-CoV-2 TCR set came from MIRA and was filtered for enrichment in COVID-19-positive ImmuneCODE repertoires, removing public or cross-reactive TCRs. Using the MIRA antigens, annotated TCRs were further analysed by specific ORF or by position within an ORF. Breadth was defined as annotated unique rearrangements over total unique productive rearrangements; depth was the summed frequency of those rearrangements. TCR breadth was compared between groups using two-sided Wilcoxon rank-sum tests. The table comes from immuneACCESS by way of TCRdb, which keeps in-frame sequences with V and J called. Part of the clones is missing from these tables; in studies checked, under half for an unresolved V gene and the rest for unknown reasons. For V, J and clone size, that table is used; D and trimming come from the DNA. The sample contains around 340,000 clones, about 86% of them found a single time. Of the sample, about 10% is held by the ten largest clones.

The sample's treatment or condition label, decoded: roughly 18 received Ad26.COV2.S at low or high dose, single or two shots; 5 received placebo; per-sample allocation not given. Repertoires of vaccine and placebo recipients were sequenced from samples collected on day 63 after the first injection. In Cohort 1b, roughly 25 adults aged 18-55 years were enrolled at a single site in Boston, USA, between 29 July and 7 August 2020. As a vaccine, Ad26.COV2.S was a replication-incompetent adenovirus type 26 vector that expressed a prefusion-stabilized SARS-CoV-2 spike protein derived from the original Wuhan strain.

The rearranged segments are TRBV7-2 and TRBJ1-6; no D gene can be assigned with confidence. This sequence originates from a person aged 18-65 years who received the Ad26.COV2.S COVID-19 vaccine or a placebo. Sequencing used peripheral blood, obtained in a trial of Ad26.COV2.S vaccine versus placebo. The CDR3 reads as follows: CASSLYSPAYNSPLHF. The nucleotides read TGTGCCAGCAGCTTATACAGCCCGGCCTATAATTCACCCCTCCACTTT.